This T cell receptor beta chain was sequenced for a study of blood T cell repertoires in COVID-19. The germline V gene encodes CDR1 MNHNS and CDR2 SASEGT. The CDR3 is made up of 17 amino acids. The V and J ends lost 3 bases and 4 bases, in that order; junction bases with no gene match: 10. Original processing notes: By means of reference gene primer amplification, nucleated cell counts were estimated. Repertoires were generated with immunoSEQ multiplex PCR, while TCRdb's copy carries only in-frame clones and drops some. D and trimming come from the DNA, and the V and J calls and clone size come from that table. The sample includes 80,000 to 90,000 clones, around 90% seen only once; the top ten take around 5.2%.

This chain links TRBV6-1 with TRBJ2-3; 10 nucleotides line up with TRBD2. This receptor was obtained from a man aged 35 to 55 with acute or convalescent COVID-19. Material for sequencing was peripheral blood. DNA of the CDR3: TGTGCCAGCAGTGACCCGGGGAGCGGGAGGGCCGCAGATACGCAGTATTTT. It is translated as CASSDPGSGRAADTQYF.